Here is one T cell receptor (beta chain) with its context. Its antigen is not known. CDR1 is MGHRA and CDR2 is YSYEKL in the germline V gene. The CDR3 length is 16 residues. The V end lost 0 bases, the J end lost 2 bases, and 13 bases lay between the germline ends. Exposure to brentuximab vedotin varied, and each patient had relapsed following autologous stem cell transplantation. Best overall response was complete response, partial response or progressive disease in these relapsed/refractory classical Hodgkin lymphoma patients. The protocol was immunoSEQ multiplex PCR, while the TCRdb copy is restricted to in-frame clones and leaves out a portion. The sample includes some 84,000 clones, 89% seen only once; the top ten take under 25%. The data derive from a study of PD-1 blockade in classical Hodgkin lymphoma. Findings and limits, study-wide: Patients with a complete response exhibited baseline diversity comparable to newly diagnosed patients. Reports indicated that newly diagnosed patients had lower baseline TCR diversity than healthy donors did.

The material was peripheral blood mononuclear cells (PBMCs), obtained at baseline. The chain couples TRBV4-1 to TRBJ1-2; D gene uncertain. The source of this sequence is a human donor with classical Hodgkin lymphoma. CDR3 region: CASSQDHQFVNYGYTF. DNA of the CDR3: TGCGCCAGCAGCCAAGATCATCAGTTTGTCAACTATGGCTACACCTTC.